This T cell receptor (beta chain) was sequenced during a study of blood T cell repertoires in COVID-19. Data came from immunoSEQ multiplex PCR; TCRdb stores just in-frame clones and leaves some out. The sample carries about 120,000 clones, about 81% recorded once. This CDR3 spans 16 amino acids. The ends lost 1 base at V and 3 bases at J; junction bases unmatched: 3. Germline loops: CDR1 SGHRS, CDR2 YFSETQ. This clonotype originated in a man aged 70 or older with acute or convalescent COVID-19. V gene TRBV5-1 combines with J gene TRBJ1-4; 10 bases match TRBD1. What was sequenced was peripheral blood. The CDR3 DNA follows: TGCGCCAGCAGCTTGTGGGGACAGGGGTCTAATGAAAAACTGTTTTTT. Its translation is CASSLWGQGSNEKLFF.